This TCR beta chain was sequenced in a study of beta chain features in type 1 diabetes. The study, taken as a whole, reports: For Type 1 diabetes patients, all four CD4+ subsets carried TCRB CDR3s that were moderately but significantly shorter. VDJ junctions sequenced from type 1 diabetes patients showed fewer insertions and more deletions.

Points on this clone: The antigen is not known.

Sampling consisted of one heparinised blood draw per donor, averaging approximately 100 mL. The CDR3 sequence is 14 residues long. Trimming took 0 bases from V and 0 from J; bases not matched to a gene: 2. CDR1 and CDR2 (germline): SQVTM, ANQGSEA. Expressed TCRB transcripts were sequenced because the isolated RNA had all been reverse transcribed beforehand. Using immunoSEQ multiplex PCR, the repertoire was profiled, and TCRdb retains in-frame clones only, with some absent. This sample has 250,000 to 300,000 clones, with 24% found just once. The rearrangement joins TRBV29-1 to TRBJ2-7, with 7 bases matching TRBD2. The receptor comes from a woman aged 25-40 years with type 1 diabetes. Sequenced sample: naive CD4+ T cells from blood. The chain's CDR3 is CSVEDRGDSYEQYF. The CDR3 bases are TGCAGCGTTGAAGATCGGGGGGACTCCTACGAGCAGTACTTC.